The TCR beta chain described here comes from a study of CD8 T cells in ankylosing spondylitis. Each CDR3 protein gets one entry after TCRdb re-called the 5' RACE reads with MiXCR. The repertoire holds under 250,000 distinct CDR3 sequences, over 9.5% seen once, with about 3% in the top ten. Germline lookup yields CDR1 SGHRS and CDR2 YFSETQ. With 3 bases clipped from V and 4 bases from J, the junction kept 6 bases outside the gene matches. This CDR3 is built from 14 residues. This clonotype was counted many times. This TCR was recovered from a male donor with ankylosing spondylitis or in good health (not recorded which). The sequenced sample was blood, either unsorted or a sorted T cell fraction (not recorded which). The V gene is TRBV5-1, the J gene TRBJ2-7, with 8 bases identical to TRBD1. CDR3 sequence: CASSSGRGHYEQYF. In DNA, the CDR3 is TGCGCCAGCAGCTCCGGCAGGGGGCATTACGAGCAGTACTTC.